Below, 26 T cell receptor beta chains from the same sample are listed, as sequenced in a study of cytomegalovirus exposure and HLA in healthy donors. Assay: immunoSEQ multiplex PCR; the TCRdb copy retains only in-frame clones and omits some. This sample has more than 300,000 clones, with just over 85% found just once. Sequencing input: PBMCs. Receptors originate from a woman between 18 and 30 years old in good health and CMV-seronegative.

This chain links TRBV2 with TRBJ2-7, with D maybe TRBD1 (6 bases). Between the trimmed V and J ends, which lost 8 bases and 3 bases, there was a span of 14 bases. Germline V gene lookup returns CDR1 SNHLY and CDR2 FYNNEI. The CDR3 has 13 residues. The chain's CDR3 is CASEQGRDYEQYF. CDR3 nucleotides: TGTGCCAGCGAACAGGGAAGGGACTACGAGCAGTACTTC. Full variable domain (outside the CDR3, taken from reference TRBV2 and TRBJ2-7): EPEVTQTPSHQVTQMGQEVILRCVPISNHLYFYWYRQILGQKVEFLVSFYNNEISEKSEIFDDQFSVERPDGSNFTLKIRSTKLEDSAMYFCASEQGRDYEQYFGPGTRLTVT.

This clone was detected only once. The V and J genes are TRBV9 and TRBJ2-5; tentatively, D is TRBD1 (6 bases). The V and J ends lost 1 base and 5 bases respectively, with 9 bases between them. CDR1 and CDR2 (germline): SGDLS, YYNGEE. CDR3 length: 13 amino acids. CDR3 coding DNA: TGTGCCAGCAGCGTAACAGGGCCCGAGACCCAGTACTTC. Translated, it gives CASSVTGPETQYF.

This clone was recorded a few times. The chain employs TRBV4-2 and TRBJ2-7, with 12 bases identical to TRBD2. In germline, CDR1 is LGHNA, CDR2 YNFKEQ. Losses at the gene ends were 4 bases for V and 5 bases for J; bases not matched to a gene: 9. The CDR3 covers 16 residues. The CDR3 here is CASSPTGLAGIHEQYF. In nucleotides, the CDR3 is TGTGCCAGCAGCCCGACAGGACTAGCGGGAATCCACGAGCAGTACTTC.

This chain uses TRBV14 with TRBJ2-7; D not resolved. The germline V gene encodes CDR1 SGHDN and CDR2 FVKESK. The V end was cut by 1 base, the J end by 3 bases, with 16 bases between. The CDR3 consists of 16 residues. The CDR3 bases are TGTGCCAGCAGCCAAGGCGGCAGTCTCCCCAACTACGAGCAGTACTTC. This translates into CASSQGGSLPNYEQYF.

The chain uses TRBV4-1 and TRBJ2-7; no definite D call. Looked up from germline, CDR1 is MGHRA and CDR2 is YSYEKL. The germline V and J ends were trimmed by 1 base and 2 bases, with 6 bases remaining between them. The CDR3 covers 13 residues. In DNA form, the CDR3 reads TGCGCCAGCAGCCAAGTCGGTGCCTACGAGCAGTACTTC. Its protein product is CASSQVGAYEQYF.

The rearrangement links TRBV2 to TRBJ2-5; 7 bases map to TRBD1. The CDR3 extends over 15 amino acids. CDR1 and CDR2 (germline): SNHLY, FYNNEI. V was clipped by 3 bases and J by 2 bases; unmatched bases: 6. The chain's CDR3 is CASSETGKNQETQYF. For the CDR3, the DNA is TGTGCCAGCAGTGAGACAGGGAAAAATCAAGAGACCCAGTACTTC. Based on the CDR3 plus reference TRBV2 and TRBJ2-5, the full variable domain is EPEVTQTPSHQVTQMGQEVILRCVPISNHLYFYWYRQILGQKVEFLVSFYNNEISEKSEIFDDQFSVERPDGSNFTLKIRSTKLEDSAMYFCASSETGKNQETQYFGPGTRLLVL.

This chain uses TRBV10-2 with TRBJ2-1, with 12 bases matching TRBD2. The V and J ends lost 4 bases and 6 bases, in that order; junction bases with no gene match: 7. The CDR3 is 16 residues long. Germline V gene data show CDR1 as WSHSY and CDR2 as SAAADI. CDR3 nucleotide sequence: TGCGCCAGCAGTGCAATTACTAGCGGGAGGTCCAATGAGCAGTTCTTC. This gives the protein CASSAITSGRSNEQFF.

The count of this clone is one. This sequence joins TRBV6-1 and TRBJ2-7; D is perhaps TRBD2 (5 bases). The V end was cut by 0 bases, the J end by 3 bases, with 15 bases between. The CDR3 covers 16 residues. The germline V gene has CDR1 MNHNS and CDR2 SASEGT. The CDR3: CASSEAAGVSLYEQYF. The CDR3, as DNA: TGTGCCAGCAGTGAAGCCGCGGGTGTAAGCCTCTACGAGCAGTACTTC.

The chain links TRBV11-2 to TRBJ2-7; TRBD2 might be the D (6 bases). V gave up 5 bases and J gave up 2 bases, with 19 bases separating them. Germline V gives CDR1 SGHAT, CDR2 FQNNGV. The CDR3 contains 16 residues. CDR3 nucleotides: TGTGCCAGCAGCCCCAGCCGGGGGAGAAGTCCCTACGAGCAGTACTTC. It yields the protein CASSPSRGRSPYEQYF.

The V gene is TRBV4-1, the J gene TRBJ2-7; D possibly corresponds to TRBD1 (5 bases). V was clipped by 0 bases and J by 2 bases, with 11 bases between them. The CDR3 is 15 amino acids. Germline V gene data show CDR1 as MGHRA and CDR2 as YSYEKL. The chain's CDR3 is CASSQESGYAYEQYF. The CDR3 DNA sequence: TGCGCCAGCAGCCAAGAATCAGGGTACGCCTACGAGCAGTACTTC.

V is TRBV5-1 and J is TRBJ1-1; TRBD1 aligns across 9 bases. The V segment lost 5 bases and the J segment 3 bases; nucleotides outside the gene matches: 20. Germline V gene sequence: CDR1 SGHRS, CDR2 YFSETQ. This CDR3 region has 19 residues. This CDR3 reads CASSSGPGQGPSDYTEAFF. The CDR3 nucleotides read TGCGCCAGCAGTTCGGGACCTGGACAGGGGCCCTCAGACTACACTGAAGCTTTCTTT.

The chain employs TRBV6-1 and TRBJ2-7; D call uncertain. V was cut by 6 bases and J by 2 bases, with 11 bases left in between. In germline, CDR1 is MNHNS, CDR2 SASEGT. This CDR3 spans 13 amino acids. Written as DNA, the CDR3 is TGTGCCAGCAGGCGCGGCGGCCCCTACGAGCAGTACTTC. Its translation is CASRRGGPYEQYF.

Only one count was recorded for this clone. The gene calls are TRBV19 and TRBJ2-6; perhaps TRBD2 as D (6 bases). The germline V gene encodes CDR1 LNHDA and CDR2 SQIVND (reference sequence). V was trimmed by 7 bases and J by 2 bases, leaving 15 bases between them. The CDR3 length is 16 residues. This CDR3 reads CASTLVGGAGANVLTF. The CDR3 region has the DNA TGTGCCAGTACCCTGGTGGGCGGGGCTGGGGCCAACGTCCTGACTTTC.

The chain joins TRBV5-1 to TRBJ2-7, with 10 bases aligning to TRBD1. The CDR3 is 13 amino acids. The trim removed 6 bases at V and 5 bases at J, leaving 5 bases unmatched. CDR1 is SGHRS, CDR2 YFSETQ, per germline. CDR3 loop: CASTWTGGNEQYF. The CDR3 DNA sequence: TGCGCCAGCACCTGGACAGGGGGAAACGAGCAGTACTTC.

The chain combines TRBV29-1 with TRBJ1-2; 7 bases are shared with TRBD1. The CDR3 contains 14 residues. The V and J ends lost 1 base and 4 bases, in that order; junction bases with no gene match: 6. Germline V gene data show CDR1 as SQVTM and CDR2 as ANQGSEA. The CDR3 loop is CSVEVGQGGYGYTF. The CDR3 bases are TGCAGCGTTGAAGTTGGGCAGGGGGGCTATGGCTACACCTTC.

The V and J genes are TRBV18 and TRBJ1-6, with D possibly being TRBD1 (6 bases). The CDR3 is made up of 15 amino acids. The V gene's germline CDR1 is KGHSH and CDR2 LQKENI. V lost 2 bases and J lost 5, with 10 bases in between. CDR3 coding DNA: TGTGCCAGCTCACCAGGGACACCAAATAATTCACCCCTCCACTTT. It encodes CASSPGTPNNSPLHF.

This clone appeared a single time. The genes are TRBV28 and TRBJ1-2, with 7 bases lining up with TRBD1. The CDR3 contains 11 residues. Germline-derived CDR1 and CDR2 are MDHEN and SYDVKM. V shed 6 bases and J 14 bases; nucleotides not matched to a gene: 9. The CDR3 loop reads CASSRGQDVTF. The CDR3 coding sequence is TGTGCCAGCAGCAGAGGACAGGATGTAACCTTC.

The chain links TRBV19 to TRBJ1-4; no reliable D call. This CDR3 is 13 amino acids long. Between the trimmed V and J ends, which lost 10 bases and 8 bases, there was a span of 17 bases. From germline, CDR1 is LNHDA and CDR2 SQIVND (reference sequence). CDR3 in DNA: TGTGCCACCAAGGGAGAAGCGGGGGAAAAACTGTTTTTT. Protein product: CATKGEAGEKLFF.

The rearrangement joins TRBV10-2 to TRBJ2-7; 7 positions agree with TRBD1. Germline CDR1 WSHSY, CDR2 SAAADI. The trim removed 3 bases at V and 3 bases at J, leaving 8 bases unmatched. The CDR3 consists of 15 residues. The CDR3 spells CASSESRDRVYEQYF. CDR3 nucleotide sequence: TGCGCCAGCAGTGAAAGCCGGGACAGAGTCTACGAGCAGTACTTC.

The V call is TRBV11-2, the J call TRBJ2-1, with D perhaps TRBD2 (7 bases). V was trimmed by 0 bases and J by 5 bases, leaving 23 bases between them. The CDR3 runs 19 residues. Germline-derived CDR1 and CDR2 are SGHAT and FQNNGV. CDR3 loop: CASSLDHRGAGVYHNEQFF. The CDR3 DNA reads as TGTGCCAGCAGCTTAGACCACCGGGGGGCGGGAGTTTATCACAATGAGCAGTTCTTC.

J is TRBJ2-7 and V is TRBV7-9, with 9 nucleotides matching TRBD1. With 5 bases clipped from V and 3 bases from J, the junction kept 20 bases outside the gene matches. The CDR3 loop spans 19 amino acids. Germline CDR1 reads SEHNR; CDR2 reads FQNEAQ (reference sequence). The CDR3 reads CASSAYAGQGNPQRYEQYF. In DNA form, the CDR3 reads TGTGCCAGCAGCGCATACGCGGGACAGGGAAATCCTCAGCGCTACGAGCAGTACTTC.

This clone was counted between two and nine times. The chain is built from TRBV11-2 and TRBJ1-2; possible D gene TRBD1, 5 bases. CDR1 SGHAT and CDR2 FQNNGV come from the germline V gene. The germline V and J ends were trimmed by 5 bases and 4 bases, with 14 bases remaining between them. The CDR3 is 14 amino acids. The CDR3 region has the DNA TGTGCCAGCAGCGGACACAGGCGAATCTATGGCTACACCTTC. Its translation: CASSGHRRIYGYTF.

This clone has a single count. The chain employs TRBV2 and TRBJ2-1, with 9 bases lining up with TRBD2. Germline assignment: CDR1 SNHLY and CDR2 FYNNEI. CDR3 length: 15 amino acids. With 6 bases clipped from V and 0 bases from J, the junction kept 3 bases outside the gene matches. The CDR3 region has the DNA TGTGCCAGCAGGGAGACTAGCGGCTCCTACAATGAGCAGTTCTTC. Its translation: CASRETSGSYNEQFF.

The chain employs TRBV4-1 and TRBJ2-1; 10 bases fit TRBD2. The CDR3 is made up of 16 amino acids. V shed 1 base and J 5 bases; nucleotides not matched to a gene: 5. The germline gives CDR1 MGHRA, CDR2 YSYEKL. In DNA, the CDR3 is TGCGCCAGCAGCCAAGTACCCGGGACTAGCGACAATGAGCAGTTCTTC. It yields the protein CASSQVPGTSDNEQFF.

CDR3 loop: CASSRSQGRVTDTQYF. The CDR3 DNA follows: TGTGCCAGCTCTAGGTCGCAGGGCCGGGTCACAGATACGCAGTATTTT. V usage is TRBV18 and J usage is TRBJ2-3; TRBD1 might be the D (5 bases). CDR1 is KGHSH and CDR2 is LQKENI in the germline V gene. V lost 6 bases, J lost 2 bases, and 18 bases lay in between. There are 16 residues in the CDR3.

The genes are TRBV4-1 and TRBJ1-1; D is perhaps TRBD1 (5 bases). V lost 3 bases and J 11 bases, leaving 13 bases between the germline ends. The CDR3 sequence is 12 residues long. CDR1 and CDR2 (germline): MGHRA, YSYEKL. The CDR3 DNA reads TGCGCCAGCAGCCAGCAGAACAACAGGGCTTTCTTT. It yields the protein CASSQQNNRAFF.